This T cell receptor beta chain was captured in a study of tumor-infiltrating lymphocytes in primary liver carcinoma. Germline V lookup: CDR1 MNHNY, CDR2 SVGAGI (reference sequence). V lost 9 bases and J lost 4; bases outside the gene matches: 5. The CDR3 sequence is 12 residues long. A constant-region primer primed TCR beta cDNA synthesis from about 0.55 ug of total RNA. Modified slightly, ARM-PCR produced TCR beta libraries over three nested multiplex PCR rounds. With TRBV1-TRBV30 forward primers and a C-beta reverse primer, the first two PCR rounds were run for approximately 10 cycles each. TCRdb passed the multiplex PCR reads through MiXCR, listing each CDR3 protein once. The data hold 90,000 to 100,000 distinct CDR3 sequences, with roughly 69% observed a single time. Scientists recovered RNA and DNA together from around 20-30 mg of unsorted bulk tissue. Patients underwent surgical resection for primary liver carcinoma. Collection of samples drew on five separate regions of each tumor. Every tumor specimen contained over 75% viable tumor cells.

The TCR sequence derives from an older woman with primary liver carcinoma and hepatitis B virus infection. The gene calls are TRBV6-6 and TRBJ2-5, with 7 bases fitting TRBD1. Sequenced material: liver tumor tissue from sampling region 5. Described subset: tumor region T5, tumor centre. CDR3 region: CASSTGVETQYF. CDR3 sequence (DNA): TGTGCCAGTAGTACAGGGGTAGAGACCCAGTACTTC.